The sample holds many counts of the clone carrying this T cell receptor (beta chain). Trimming took off 3 bases at V and 4 bases at J, with 12 bases between the two ends. Per the germline V gene, CDR1 is KGHSH and CDR2 is LQKENI. CDR3 length equals 14 residues. TCRdb used MiXCR to reprocess the 5' RACE reads, holding one entry per CDR3 protein. The repertoire includes 32,000 or so distinct CDR3 sequences, around 5.7% of them detected once, and roughly 4.8% sits in the top ten. These data originate in a study of early T cells in non-severe SARS-CoV-2 infection. The receptor's source is an adult who was a healthcare worker with PCR-confirmed SARS-CoV-2 infection or an uninfected control (not recorded which). The material sequenced was whole blood. This chain joins TRBV18 and TRBJ1-2; D is uncertain. Here the CDR3 DNA reads TGTGCCAGCTCACCTCCCCCAGAATTCTATGGCTACACCTTC. Protein: CASSPPPEFYGYTF.